One and the same sample provided the 30 T cell receptor beta chains below, sequenced in a study of blood T cell repertoires in COVID-19. The protocol was immunoSEQ multiplex PCR, while the TCRdb copy is restricted to in-frame clones and leaves out a portion. Among about 50,000 clones listed, around 79% were seen once. Input material: peripheral blood. All receptors derive from a man aged 65 to 79 with acute or convalescent COVID-19.

The V gene is TRBV5-1, the J gene TRBJ2-7, with 7 bases lining up with TRBD1. V dropped 0 bases and J dropped 2; count of bases not matched to a gene: 2. The CDR3 is 14 amino acids. Germline-derived CDR1 and CDR2 are SGHRS and YFSETQ. The CDR3 loop is CASSLDRGTYEQYF. The CDR3 region has the DNA TGCGCCAGCAGCTTGGACAGGGGAACCTACGAGCAGTACTTC.

In this sample, this clone turned up a few times. V gene TRBV28 combines with J gene TRBJ2-5; D is uncertain. V was cut by 8 bases and J by 5 bases, with 27 bases left in between. The length of the CDR3 is 17 residues. Germline values: CDR1 MDHEN, CDR2 SYDVKM. The CDR3 loop reads CASGKLGPMARRETQYF. In DNA, the CDR3 is TGTGCCAGCGGCAAGCTGGGCCCGATGGCCCGACGGGAGACCCAGTACTTC.

The chain uses TRBV5-1 and TRBJ2-5; TRBD1 matches at 8 bases. CDR1 is SGHRS, CDR2 YFSETQ, per germline. The length of the CDR3 is 15 residues. The junction had 5 bases not matched to a gene; V was cut back by 0 bases and J by 4 bases. The CDR3 sequence: CASSLGQGRRETQYF. The DNA for the CDR3 is TGCGCCAGCAGCTTGGGACAGGGGAGGCGAGAGACCCAGTACTTC.

The J gene is TRBJ1-4, the V gene TRBV7-2, with TRBD1 as a possible D gene (5 bases). The V end lost 3 bases, the J end lost 0 bases, and 11 bases lay between the germline ends. The CDR3 runs to 16 residues. Germline lookup yields CDR1 SGHTA and CDR2 FQGNSA. CDR3 sequence (DNA): TGTGCCAGCAGCTTCCCTGGGGCTTCAACTAATGAAAAACTGTTTTTT. Amino acids: CASSFPGASTNEKLFF.

This chain links TRBV5-8 with TRBJ2-7; perhaps TRBD2 as D (5 bases). Trimming pared 1 base from V and 6 bases from J, leaving 8 bases between. The CDR3 covers 12 residues. CDR1 SGHTS and CDR2 YDEGEE come from the germline V gene. The CDR3 sequence: CASSLTGFEQYF. The CDR3 DNA follows: TGTGCCAGCAGCTTGACGGGGTTCGAGCAGTACTTC.

This clone came up a few times. The DNA for the CDR3 is TGTGCCAGCTCGGGACAGGGTCTTTACGAGCAGTACTTC. Translation gives CASSGQGLYEQYF. This sequence joins TRBV18 and TRBJ2-7; 9 positions match TRBD1. Per germline, CDR1 KGHSH and CDR2 LQKENI. V trimming: 6 bases; J trimming: 4 bases; junction bases outside the gene matches: 4. The CDR3 totals 13 residues.

J is TRBJ2-5 and V is TRBV3-1 (or the pseudogene TRBV3-2); TRBD2 is a possible D gene (6 bases). The CDR3 spans 14 residues. Germline V gives CDR1 LGHDT, CDR2 YNNKEL (reference sequence). Trimming stripped 3 bases from V and 3 bases from J, with 11 bases between. In DNA form, the CDR3 reads TGTGCCAGCAGCCATCCTTGGGGGGAAGAGACCCAGTACTTC. Its translation is CASSHPWGEETQYF.

The chain couples TRBV29-1 to TRBJ1-1; 9 positions agree with TRBD1. The CDR3 has 13 amino acids. Germline CDR1 SQVTM, CDR2 ANQGSEA. V lost 6 bases and J lost 5; bases outside the gene matches: 7. The CDR3 region is CSVGQGIGTEAFF. CDR3 DNA: TGCAGCGTCGGACAGGGGATAGGGACTGAAGCTTTCTTT.

V and J are TRBV12-5 and TRBJ2-5; 7 positions agree with TRBD2. Germline CDR1 is LGHNT and CDR2 is FRNRAP. Trimming cost V 6 bases and J 7 bases; bases outside gene matches: 14. The CDR3 runs 15 residues. The DNA of the CDR3 is TGTGCTAGTGGGGTGACGCGCGGGAGTCGTGTGACCCAGTACTTC. Translating it yields CASGVTRGSRVTQYF.

This chain links TRBV27 with TRBJ2-2; 8 bases agree with TRBD2. The J segment lost 6 bases and the V segment lost 6 bases, leaving 9 bases of the junction unmatched. The CDR3 contains 15 residues. Germline loops: CDR1 MNHEY, CDR2 SMNVEV (reference sequence). Written as DNA, the CDR3 is TGTGCCAGCAGGCCTTCGGGACTAGATTCCGGGGAGCTGTTTTTT. The encoded protein is CASRPSGLDSGELFF.

The gene calls are TRBV5-6 and TRBJ2-5; possible D gene TRBD1, 6 bases. Trimming cost V 3 bases and J 2 bases, with 14 bases left between them. The CDR3 contains 15 residues. Germline CDR1 and CDR2: SGHDT and YYEEEE. Written as DNA, the CDR3 is TGTGCCAGCAGCTCCATAGACAGGCTACAAGAGACCCAGTACTTC. Translation: CASSSIDRLQETQYF.

The CDR3 sequence: CAISGGLQGAYGYTF. DNA of the CDR3: TGTGCCATCAGTGGGGGCCTACAGGGTGCCTATGGCTACACCTTC. The V and J genes are TRBV10-3 and TRBJ1-2, with TRBD1 as a possible D gene (6 bases). Germline loops: CDR1 ENHRY, CDR2 SYGVKD. The CDR3 is made up of 15 amino acids. V dropped 4 bases and J dropped 4 bases, with 16 bases sitting between them.

This chain uses TRBV7-2 with TRBJ1-2; 10 nucleotides align to TRBD1. J lost 5 bases, V lost 5 bases, and 14 bases had no gene match. This CDR3 is 17 amino acids long. Germline loops: CDR1 SGHTA, CDR2 FQGNSA. The CDR3 reads CASSKQGQGRSVYGYTF. CDR3 coding DNA: TGTGCCAGCAGCAAACAGGGACAGGGGCGTTCCGTTTATGGCTACACCTTC. The variable domain in full, with the rest retrieved from reference TRBV7-2 and TRBJ1-2, is GAGVSQSPSNKVTEKGKDVELRCDPISGHTALYWYRQSLGQGLEFLIYFQGNSAPDKSGLPSDRFSAERTGGSVSTLTIQRTQQEDSAVYLCASSKQGQGRSVYGYTFGSGTRLTVV.

This clone is categorized as large (0.1 to 1%). CDR3 loop: CASRPTYTYNEQFF. CDR3 DNA sequence: TGTGCCAGCAGACCAACTTATACCTACAATGAGCAGTTCTTC. The chain has TRBV2 and TRBJ2-1; no firm D call. Trimming removed 6 bases at V and 2 bases at J, with 11 bases between. Germline CDR1 and CDR2: SNHLY and FYNNEI. The CDR3 loop spans 14 amino acids.

The J gene is TRBJ2-1, the V gene TRBV19; D gene uncertain. CDR1 and CDR2 (germline): LNHDA, SQIVND (reference sequence). The germline V and J ends were trimmed by 8 bases and 0 bases, with 14 bases remaining between them. The CDR3 runs to 15 residues. The DNA for the CDR3 is TGTGCCAGTTCCCAAGGCGGATACTCCTACAATGAGCAGTTCTTC. The encoded protein is CASSQGGYSYNEQFF.

The chain joins TRBV5-1 to TRBJ1-6; D is possibly TRBD1 (5 bases). The CDR3 contains 17 residues. The V and J ends lost 0 bases and 7 bases respectively, with 17 bases between them. Looked up from germline, CDR1 is SGHRS and CDR2 is YFSETQ. CDR3 DNA sequence: TGCGCCAGCAGCTTGGCGTGGGGCCCTAACTTGAATTCACCCCTCCACTTT. Protein sequence: CASSLAWGPNLNSPLHF.

The gene calls are TRBV29-1 and TRBJ2-1; a weak D match, TRBD2 (7 bases). The germline V and J ends were trimmed by 3 bases and 7 bases, with 13 bases remaining between them. Germline lookup yields CDR1 SQVTM and CDR2 ANQGSEA. This CDR3 has 13 amino acids. As DNA, the CDR3 is TGCAGCGTTGATGGGGGGGCGGAGAATGAGCAGTTCTTC. Residues: CSVDGGAENEQFF.

The chain recombines TRBV7-9 with TRBJ2-7; perhaps TRBD2 as D (5 bases). CDR3 length: 14 residues. V was trimmed by 1 base and J by 1 base, leaving 8 bases between them. CDR1 and CDR2 (germline): SEHNR, FQNEAQ (reference sequence). In nucleotides, the CDR3 is TGTGCCAGCAGCTTAGGACGCGGGTCCTACGAGCAGTACTTC. It translates to CASSLGRGSYEQYF.

The CDR3 DNA sequence: TGTGCCACCAGCAGAGCCCCCGGGACAGGCCGTGAAGAGACCCAGTACTTC. This gives the protein CATSRAPGTGREETQYF. V usage is TRBV15 and J usage is TRBJ2-5, with 8 nucleotides matching TRBD1. Germline V CDR1 and CDR2: LNHNV, YYDKDF (reference sequence). CDR3 length equals 17 residues. After removal of 1 base from V and 3 bases from J, the junction contained 10 bases not matched to a gene.

This clone has a single count. The chain joins TRBV5-4 to TRBJ2-2, with 11 bases lining up with TRBD2. With V trimmed by 0 bases and J by 5 bases, 3 bases remained unmatched. This CDR3 contains 16 residues. Germline V gene data show CDR1 as SGHNT and CDR2 as YYREEE (reference sequence). This CDR3 is CASSLGGLAATGELFF. Written as DNA, the CDR3 is TGTGCCAGCAGCTTGGGGGGACTAGCGGCAACCGGGGAGCTGTTTTTT.

The V gene is TRBV9, the J gene TRBJ1-1; TRBD1 might be the D (5 bases). V shed 4 bases and J shed 6 bases, with 16 bases lying between them. Germline lookup yields CDR1 SGDLS and CDR2 YYNGEE. This CDR3 is built from 14 residues. Written as DNA, the CDR3 is TGTGCCAGCAGCCCGCAGGTGGGGGGATCTGAAGCTTTCTTT. Translation gives CASSPQVGGSEAFF. Drawing the rest from reference TRBV9 and TRBJ1-1, the complete variable domain is DSGVTQTPKHLITATGQRVTLRCSPRSGDLSVYWYQQSLDQGLQFLIQYYNGEERAKGNILERFSAQQFPDLHSELNLSSLELGDSALYFCASSPQVGGSEAFFGQGTRLTVV.

This chain joins TRBV2 and TRBJ2-1; 7 positions match TRBD1. CDR1 is SNHLY and CDR2 is FYNNEI in the germline V gene. The V and J ends lost 8 bases and 4 bases, in that order; junction bases with no gene match: 5. The length of the CDR3 is 13 residues. CDR3 sequence (DNA): TGTGCCAGCGAGACAGGGCCTTACAATGAGCAGTTCTTC. Protein sequence: CASETGPYNEQFF.

V is TRBV19 and J is TRBJ2-1; 9 nucleotides line up with TRBD1. The junction had 1 base not matched to a gene; V was cut back by 3 bases and J by 4 bases. The CDR3 contains 14 residues. The germline V gene has CDR1 LNHDA and CDR2 SQIVND (reference sequence). The CDR3 loop is CASSIGTGYNEQFF. In DNA, the CDR3 is TGTGCCAGTAGTATCGGGACAGGGTACAATGAGCAGTTCTTC.

The rearrangement links TRBV29-1 to TRBJ2-5; maybe TRBD1 (6 bases). Germline loops: CDR1 SQVTM, CDR2 ANQGSEA. The CDR3 consists of 11 residues. V was pared by 7 bases and J by 2 bases, with 8 bases between. CDR3 nucleotide sequence: TGCAGCGGGACAGAACAAGAGACCCAGTACTTC. Its translation is CSGTEQETQYF.

The V gene is TRBV9, the J gene TRBJ2-2; TRBD2 might be the D (6 bases). V gave up 6 bases and J gave up 5 bases, with 14 bases separating them. CDR1 and CDR2 (germline): SGDLS, YYNGEE. There are 14 residues in the CDR3. In nucleotides, the CDR3 is TGTGCCAGCACAGACGGGGACTGGACCGGGGAGCTGTTTTTT. As protein: CASTDGDWTGELFF.

This clone is a singleton in its sample. The rearrangement uses TRBV18 and TRBJ1-1; a weak D match, TRBD1 (6 bases). Germline V gives CDR1 KGHSH, CDR2 LQKENI. The germline V and J ends were trimmed by 2 bases and 3 bases, with 13 bases remaining between them. This CDR3 has 15 residues. CDR3 loop: CASSPGQGRDTEAFF. The DNA for the CDR3 is TGTGCCAGCTCACCAGGTCAGGGGCGCGACACTGAAGCTTTCTTT. The variable domain in full, completed from reference TRBV18 and TRBJ1-1, reads NAGVMQNPRHLVRRRGQEARLRCSPMKGHSHVYWYRQLPEEGLKFMVYLQKENIIDESGMPKERFSAEFPKEGPSILRIQQVVRGDSAAYFCASSPGQGRDTEAFFGQGTRLTVV.

This chain links TRBV11-2 with TRBJ1-2; 9 positions match TRBD1. After removal of 1 base from V and 4 bases from J, the junction contained 7 bases not matched to a gene. Germline assignment: CDR1 SGHAT and CDR2 FQNNGV. The CDR3 loop spans 16 amino acids. CDR3 nucleotides: TGTGCCAGCAGCTTAGTCGTCGGGACAGGGCCCTATGGCTACACCTTC. Its translation is CASSLVVGTGPYGYTF.

The chain employs TRBV7-9 and TRBJ1-1; possibly TRBD1 for D (5 bases). Germline CDR1 and CDR2: SEHNR and FQNEAQ (reference sequence). The ends were cut back, 7 bases at V and 5 bases at J, with 20 bases in the middle. The CDR3 consists of 15 residues. In DNA form, the CDR3 reads TGTGCCAGCACCACGCGACCGGACGGGGGTACTGAAGCTTTCTTT. It specifies CASTTRPDGGTEAFF.

The CDR3 protein is CASSEVLSSYNEQFF. The CDR3, as DNA: TGTGCCAGCAGTGAAGTACTCTCCTCCTACAATGAGCAGTTCTTC. The chain joins TRBV6-4 to TRBJ2-1; D remains unclear. Germline assignment: CDR1 MRHNA and CDR2 SNTAGT. V was trimmed by 3 bases and J by 0 bases, leaving 9 bases between them. The CDR3 totals 15 residues.

The rearrangement joins TRBV7-9 to TRBJ2-3; D is perhaps TRBD1 (5 bases). Trimming took 1 base from V and 1 from J, leaving 12 bases between them. Germline V gives CDR1 SEHNR, CDR2 FQNEAQ (reference sequence). This CDR3 is 16 amino acids long. The DNA of the CDR3 is TGTGCCAGCAGCTTAGGAACCCAGGGCGGCACAGATACGCAGTATTTT. Translated: CASSLGTQGGTDTQYF.